This record covers a single T cell receptor beta chain. Its antigen is not known. The data were obtained in a study of T cell responses to AZD1222 COVID-19 vaccine. Study findings and constraints: Donors in the cohort were predominantly white British and more often female, and clonal diversity was possibly underestimated. Regions 160-218 and 743-854 held dominance among vaccine-associated CD4 TCRs, which spanned spike. Increased Spike-specific TCR breadth and depth were observed after two AZD1222 doses.

Assay: immunoSEQ multiplex PCR; the TCRdb copy retains only in-frame clones and omits some. The table shows 100,000 to 150,000 clones, with around nine tenths occurring only once. Germline CDR1 and CDR2: KGHSH and LQKENI. Trimming cost V 1 base and J 5 bases, with 11 bases left between them. This CDR3 has 14 residues. This TCR was sampled from an adult in good health. The material was peripheral blood, obtained on day 0 of AZD1222 vaccination. V is TRBV18 and J is TRBJ1-2; the D is unclear. The CDR3 sequence is CASSPRTRQYGYTF. Written as DNA, the CDR3 is TGTGCCAGCTCACCACGTACCCGGCAGTATGGCTACACCTTC.